The 19 T cell receptor beta chains reported below all come from one sample, sequenced in a study of blood T cell repertoires in COVID-19. The assay was immunoSEQ multiplex PCR, and TCRdb's table has in-frame clones only and misses some. Of 250,000 to 350,000 clones detected, roughly 86% appear once; the ten largest clones hold around 1.5%. The sequenced sample was peripheral blood. These receptors all come from a woman aged 45-60 years with acute or convalescent COVID-19.

The chain employs TRBV6-1 and TRBJ2-5; 7 bases are a match to TRBD2. The CDR3 consists of 13 residues. V lost 3 bases to trimming and J lost 6 bases; unmatched junction nucleotides: 4. Per the germline V gene, CDR1 is MNHNS and CDR2 is SASEGT. The CDR3 loop reads CASSDSGTKTQYF. The CDR3 DNA sequence: TGTGCCAGCAGTGATTCAGGGACTAAGACCCAGTACTTC.

This chain uses TRBV19 with TRBJ2-1; TRBD2 agrees at 11 bases. Trimming cost V 2 bases and J 6 bases; bases outside gene matches: 6. CDR1 and CDR2 (germline): LNHDA, SQIVND (reference sequence). The CDR3 length is 16 residues. The DNA for the CDR3 is TGTGCCAGTAGTATATTGGGGACTAGCGGTTCCAATGAGCAGTTCTTC. Its protein is CASSILGTSGSNEQFF.

The rearrangement uses TRBV19 and TRBJ1-6; no clear D. V lost 2 bases and J 9 bases, leaving 14 bases between the germline ends. The CDR3 spans 15 residues. Germline CDR1 LNHDA, CDR2 SQIVND (reference sequence). The CDR3 protein is CASSIRHPRSSPLHF. CDR3 in DNA: TGTGCCAGTAGTATACGGCACCCGCGGTCTTCACCCCTCCACTTT. Variable domain in full (rest from reference TRBV19 and TRBJ1-6): DGGITQSPKYLFRKEGQNVTLSCEQNLNHDAMYWYRQDPGQGLRLIYYSQIVNDFQKGDIAEGYSVSREKKESFPLTVTSAQKNPTAFYLCASSIRHPRSSPLHFGNGTRLTVT.

This CDR3 is CASSQAPGQPTEQYF. CDR3 bases: TGCGCCAGCAGCCAAGCCCCGGGACAGCCAACCGAGCAGTACTTC. The V call is TRBV4-1, the J call TRBJ2-7; 7 nucleotides match TRBD1. The V and J ends lost 1 base and 6 bases, in that order; junction bases with no gene match: 9. This CDR3 region has 15 residues. Germline V gene lookup returns CDR1 MGHRA and CDR2 YSYEKL.

The chain carries TRBV7-3 and TRBJ2-3; D may be TRBD1 (6 bases). The CDR3 runs to 15 residues. The ends were cut back, 2 bases at V and 0 bases at J, with 9 bases in the middle. From germline, CDR1 is SGHTA and CDR2 FQGTGA. The CDR3 reads CASSLGQYSTDTQYF. CDR3 coding DNA: TGTGCCAGCAGCTTAGGACAGTATAGCACAGATACGCAGTATTTT.

This sequence joins TRBV19 and TRBJ1-1; no reliable D call. Per the germline V gene, CDR1 is LNHDA and CDR2 is SQIVND (reference sequence). V shed 3 bases and J shed 2 bases, with 7 bases lying between them. This CDR3 region has 13 residues. The CDR3 nucleotides read TGTGCCAGTAGTATCCTACTAAACACTGAAGCTTTCTTT. Protein: CASSILLNTEAFF.

This chain connects TRBV6-5 to TRBJ2-3; D perhaps matches TRBD2 (5 bases). Germline CDR1 MNHEY, CDR2 SVGAGI. V lost 6 bases and J 4 bases, leaving 14 bases between the germline ends. This CDR3 comprises 14 residues. Here the CDR3 reads CASSRPTRADTQYF. The CDR3 DNA reads TGTGCCAGCAGCAGACCTACTAGGGCAGATACGCAGTATTTT.

The V and J genes are TRBV11-2 and TRBJ2-1; TRBD1 is a possible D gene (5 bases). V was pared by 2 bases and J by 3 bases, with 14 bases between. Germline loops: CDR1 SGHAT, CDR2 FQNNGV. CDR3 size: 16 residues. The CDR3 DNA follows: TGTGCCAGCAGCTTAAGGTCTGGGGCTATCTACAATGAGCAGTTCTTC. This gives the protein CASSLRSGAIYNEQFF. The complete variable domain, with remaining parts taken from reference TRBV11-2 and TRBJ2-1, reads EAGVAQSPRYKIIEKRQSVAFWCNPISGHATLYWYQQILGQGPKLLIQFQNNGVVDDSQLPKDRFSAERLKGVDSTLKIQPAKLEDSAVYLCASSLRSGAIYNEQFFGPGTRLTVL.

The chain combines TRBV6-2 or TRBV6-3 with TRBJ2-1; 10 bases are a match to TRBD2. V lost 6 bases to trimming and J lost 9 bases; unmatched junction nucleotides: 14. Germline CDR1 reads MNHEY; CDR2 reads SVGEGT. CDR3 length equals 16 residues. The CDR3 protein is CASSLRGLAPTFEQFF. The CDR3 DNA is TGTGCCAGCAGCTTAAGGGGACTAGCGCCTACCTTTGAGCAGTTCTTC.

This clone was observed once. This sequence joins TRBV11-3 and TRBJ2-3, with D tentatively TRBD1 (6 bases). Germline CDR1 reads SGHNT; CDR2 reads YENEEA. The CDR3 runs to 14 residues. The germline V and J ends were trimmed by 4 bases and 14 bases, with 22 bases remaining between them. The CDR3 DNA reads as TGTGCCAGCAGCTCCGCGGTGGGGGACACCACAAGGTATTTT. Its protein is CASSSAVGDTTRYF.

The genes are TRBV7-2 and TRBJ1-5, with a tentative D call TRBD1 (5 bases). The germline gives CDR1 SGHTA, CDR2 FQGNSA. The CDR3 totals 13 residues. V was trimmed by 4 bases and J by 1 base, leaving 5 bases between them. CDR3 in DNA: TGTGCCAGCAGCTCAGGGAGCAATCAGCCCCAGCATTTT. It yields the protein CASSSGSNQPQHF. The whole variable domain, remainder taken from reference TRBV7-2 and TRBJ1-5, is GAGVSQSPSNKVTEKGKDVELRCDPISGHTALYWYRQSLGQGLEFLIYFQGNSAPDKSGLPSDRFSAERTGGSVSTLTIQRTQQEDSAVYLCASSSGSNQPQHFGDGTRLSIL.

The chain combines TRBV6-5 with TRBJ2-7; D is ambiguous. This CDR3 has 14 amino acids. The V gene's germline CDR1 is MNHEY and CDR2 SVGAGI. V was trimmed by 6 bases and J by 0 bases, leaving 12 bases between them. The CDR3 region is CASRQTYSSYEQYF. In DNA, the CDR3 is TGTGCCAGCAGGCAGACTTATAGCTCCTACGAGCAGTACTTC.

This chain connects TRBV5-1 to TRBJ2-2; the D is unclear. The CDR3 is made up of 15 amino acids. Per germline, CDR1 SGHRS and CDR2 YFSETQ. The V end was cut by 4 bases, the J end by 3 bases, with 13 bases between. The CDR3 coding sequence is TGCGCCAGCAGCACATCGTCTGGGCACACCGGGGAGCTGTTTTTT. Translating gives CASSTSSGHTGELFF.

The chain has TRBV7-2 and TRBJ2-7, with D unclear. The germline gives CDR1 SGHTA, CDR2 FQGNSA. The length of the CDR3 is 14 residues. Trimming shortened V by 3 bases and J by 3 bases, and 12 bases separated the two germline ends. The CDR3: CASSFSASIYEQYF. In DNA form, the CDR3 reads TGTGCCAGCAGCTTTTCGGCTAGTATCTACGAGCAGTACTTC.

This clone has a handful of counts. The V and J genes are TRBV27 and TRBJ2-1; tentatively, D is TRBD1 (5 bases). V was shortened by 2 bases and J by 8 bases, with 10 bases between the two germline ends. The CDR3 totals 13 residues. The germline V gene encodes CDR1 MNHEY and CDR2 SMNVEV (reference sequence). DNA of the CDR3: TGTGCCAGCAGTTTACAGGGAATCGATGAGCAGTTCTTC. Translated, it gives CASSLQGIDEQFF.

V and J are TRBV2 and TRBJ2-5; 9 bases agree with TRBD1. V dropped 6 bases and J dropped 5; count of bases not matched to a gene: 7. CDR3 length: 14 amino acids. CDR1 SNHLY and CDR2 FYNNEI come from the germline V gene. In nucleotides, the CDR3 is TGTGCCAGCAGGCTGGACAGGGGAAGCGAGACCCAGTACTTC. It codes for CASRLDRGSETQYF.

The V gene is TRBV6-6, the J gene TRBJ1-4, with 7 bases fitting TRBD1. CDR1 is MNHNY, CDR2 SVGAGI, per germline (reference sequence). The CDR3 is 17 amino acids. With 6 bases clipped from V and 3 bases from J, the junction kept 13 bases outside the gene matches. CDR3 protein: CASSRPDREYSNEKLFF. The CDR3 DNA reads TGTGCCAGCAGCCGACCCGACAGGGAGTATTCTAATGAAAAACTGTTTTTT.

This chain joins TRBV27 and TRBJ2-1; 8 bases match TRBD2. J lost 3 bases, V lost 7 bases, and 11 bases had no gene match. This CDR3 is 16 amino acids long. Germline CDR1 reads MNHEY; CDR2 reads SMNVEV (reference sequence). The CDR3 spells CASTQLAAGGYNEQFF. The CDR3 DNA reads TGTGCCAGCACCCAGCTTGCTGCGGGAGGCTACAATGAGCAGTTCTTC.

The genes are TRBV3-1 (or the pseudogene TRBV3-2) and TRBJ2-3; TRBD1 aligns across 11 bases. Losses at the gene ends were 4 bases for V and 1 base for J; bases not matched to a gene: 4. Germline CDR1 and CDR2: LGHDT and YNNKEL (reference sequence). The CDR3 is 16 residues long. The CDR3 sequence is CASSLRTGGGTDTQYF. The CDR3 nucleotides are TGTGCCAGCAGCCTACGGACAGGGGGCGGCACAGATACGCAGTATTTT.